This T cell receptor beta chain derives from a study of T cell responses to AZD1222 COVID-19 vaccine. Study background: Pooling was applied to second doses at about 4 or about 12 weeks.

Produced via immunoSEQ multiplex PCR; TCRdb's table is partial and in-frame only. The sample records some 140,000 clones, about 88% being singletons. General study findings and limits: All repertoire sampling was performed exclusively after the peak T cell response.

Germline trimming cut 0 bases from V and 8 bases from J; bases unmatched to any gene: 6. Germline V gene data show CDR1 as MNHEY and CDR2 as SVGAGI. CDR3 length: 15 amino acids. As to this clone: The antigen is not known.

V is TRBV6-5 and J is TRBJ1-1; 10 bases agree with TRBD1. The receptor's source is an adult in good health. The input for sequencing was peripheral blood, taken on day 0 of AZD1222 vaccination. The CDR3 spells CASSYSMTGGLEAFF. The CDR3, as DNA: TGTGCCAGCAGTTACTCGATGACAGGGGGCTTAGAAGCTTTCTTT.